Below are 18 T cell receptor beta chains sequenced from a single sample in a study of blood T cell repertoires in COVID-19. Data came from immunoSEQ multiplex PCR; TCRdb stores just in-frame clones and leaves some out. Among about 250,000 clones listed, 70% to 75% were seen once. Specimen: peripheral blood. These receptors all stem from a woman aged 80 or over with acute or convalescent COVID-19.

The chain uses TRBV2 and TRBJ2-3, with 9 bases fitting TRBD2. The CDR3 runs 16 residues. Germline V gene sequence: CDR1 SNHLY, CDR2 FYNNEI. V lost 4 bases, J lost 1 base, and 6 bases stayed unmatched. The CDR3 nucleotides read TGTGCCAGCAGTGGGCGGATAGCGGGGGGCACAGATACGCAGTATTTT. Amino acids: CASSGRIAGGTDTQYF.

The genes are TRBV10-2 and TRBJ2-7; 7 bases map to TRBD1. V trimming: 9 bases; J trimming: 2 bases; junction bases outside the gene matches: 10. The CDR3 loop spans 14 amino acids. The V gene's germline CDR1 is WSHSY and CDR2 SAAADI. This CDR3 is CASRSRQGPYEQYF. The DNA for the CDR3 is TGCGCCAGTCGCTCTCGACAGGGTCCCTACGAGCAGTACTTC.

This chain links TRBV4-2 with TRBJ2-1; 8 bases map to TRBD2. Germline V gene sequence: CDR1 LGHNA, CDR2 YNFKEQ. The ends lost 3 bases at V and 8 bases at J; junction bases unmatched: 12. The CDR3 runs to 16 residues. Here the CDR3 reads CASSQGAGVANHEQFF. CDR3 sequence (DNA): TGTGCCAGCAGCCAGGGAGCGGGAGTTGCTAACCATGAGCAGTTCTTC.

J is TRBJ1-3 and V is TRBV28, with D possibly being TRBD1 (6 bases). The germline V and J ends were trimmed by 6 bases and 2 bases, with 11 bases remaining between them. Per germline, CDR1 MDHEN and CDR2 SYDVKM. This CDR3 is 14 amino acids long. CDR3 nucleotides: TGTGCCAGCAGGCCTGGGGGCGCTGGAAACACCATATATTTT. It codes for CASRPGGAGNTIYF.

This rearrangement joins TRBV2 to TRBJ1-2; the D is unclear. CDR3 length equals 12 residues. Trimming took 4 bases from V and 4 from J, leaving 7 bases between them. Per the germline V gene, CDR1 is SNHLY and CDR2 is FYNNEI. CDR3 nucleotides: TGTGCCAGCAGTGGTGGCGGCTATGGCTACACCTTC. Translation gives CASSGGGYGYTF.

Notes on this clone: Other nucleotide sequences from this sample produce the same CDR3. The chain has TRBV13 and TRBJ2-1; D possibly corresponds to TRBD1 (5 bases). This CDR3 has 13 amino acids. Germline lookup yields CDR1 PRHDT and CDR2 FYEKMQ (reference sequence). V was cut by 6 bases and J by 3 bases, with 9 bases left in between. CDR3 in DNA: TGTGCCAGCAGTTCCGGACACTACAATGAGCAGTTCTTC. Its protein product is CASSSGHYNEQFF.

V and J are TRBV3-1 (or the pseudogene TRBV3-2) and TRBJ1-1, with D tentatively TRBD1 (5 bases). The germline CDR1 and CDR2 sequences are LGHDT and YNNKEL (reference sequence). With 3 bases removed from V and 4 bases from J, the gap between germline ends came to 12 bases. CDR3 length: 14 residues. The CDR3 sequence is CASSHGLGGTEAFF. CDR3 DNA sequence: TGTGCCAGCAGCCATGGTTTGGGGGGCACTGAAGCTTTCTTT.

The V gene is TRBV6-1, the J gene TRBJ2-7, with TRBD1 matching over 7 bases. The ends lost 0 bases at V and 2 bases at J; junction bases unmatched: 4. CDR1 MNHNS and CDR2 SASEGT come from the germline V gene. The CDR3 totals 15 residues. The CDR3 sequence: CASSEAFGTAYEQYF. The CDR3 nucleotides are TGTGCCAGCAGTGAAGCGTTTGGGACAGCCTACGAGCAGTACTTC.

The CDR3 DNA reads as TGTGCCAGCAGCCTCCTACCCGGGACAGGGGCCTACGAGCAGTACTTC. Amino acids: CASSLLPGTGAYEQYF. The V and J genes are TRBV3-1 (or the pseudogene TRBV3-2) and TRBJ2-7, with TRBD1 matching over 10 bases. CDR3 length: 16 residues. Germline assignment: CDR1 LGHDT and CDR2 YNNKEL (reference sequence). Trimming took 4 bases from V and 2 from J; bases not matched to a gene: 8.

CDR3 nucleotides: TGTGCCAGCAGCGTAGGACCTCATAGCGGGGGAGGCCAAGAGACCCAGTACTTC. It specifies CASSVGPHSGGGQETQYF. V and J are TRBV9 and TRBJ2-5; 9 bases fit TRBD2. Germline V lookup: CDR1 SGDLS, CDR2 YYNGEE. The CDR3 covers 18 residues. Trimming cost V 0 bases and J 1 base; bases outside gene matches: 10.

The CDR3 protein is CASSQHPRVGLAGETQYF. The CDR3, as DNA: TGCGCCAGCAGCCAGCACCCGAGGGTGGGACTAGCGGGAGAGACCCAGTACTTC. V usage is TRBV4-1 and J usage is TRBJ2-5, with TRBD2 matching over 12 bases. There are 18 residues in the CDR3. V gave up 3 bases and J gave up 4 bases; unmatched junction bases: 12. Looked up from germline, CDR1 is MGHRA and CDR2 is YSYEKL.

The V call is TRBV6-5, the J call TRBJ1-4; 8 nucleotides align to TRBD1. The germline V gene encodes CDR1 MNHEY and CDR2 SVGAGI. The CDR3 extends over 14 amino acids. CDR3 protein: CGTHTGGNNEKLFF. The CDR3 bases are TGTGGGACACACACAGGGGGAAATAATGAAAAACTGTTTTTT.

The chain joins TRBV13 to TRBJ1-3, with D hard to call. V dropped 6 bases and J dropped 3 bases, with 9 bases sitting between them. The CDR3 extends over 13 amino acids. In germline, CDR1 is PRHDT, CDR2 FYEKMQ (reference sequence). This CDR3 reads CASSLGGGNTIYF. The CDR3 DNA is TGTGCCAGCAGTCTCGGCGGTGGAAACACCATATATTTT.

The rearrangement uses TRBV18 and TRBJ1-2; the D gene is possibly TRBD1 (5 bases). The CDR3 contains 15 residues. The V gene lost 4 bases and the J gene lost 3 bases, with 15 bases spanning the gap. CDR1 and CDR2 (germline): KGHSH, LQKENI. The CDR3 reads CASSQMGRADYGYTF. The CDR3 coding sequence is TGTGCCAGCTCACAAATGGGCAGGGCAGACTATGGCTACACCTTC.

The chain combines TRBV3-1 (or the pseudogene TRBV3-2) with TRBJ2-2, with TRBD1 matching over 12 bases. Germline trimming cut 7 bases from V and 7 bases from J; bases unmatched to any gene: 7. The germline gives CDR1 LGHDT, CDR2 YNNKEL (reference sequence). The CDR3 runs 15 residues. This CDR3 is CASTGGTGGSGELFF. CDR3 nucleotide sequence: TGTGCCAGCACTGGTGGGACAGGGGGCAGCGGGGAGCTGTTTTTT.

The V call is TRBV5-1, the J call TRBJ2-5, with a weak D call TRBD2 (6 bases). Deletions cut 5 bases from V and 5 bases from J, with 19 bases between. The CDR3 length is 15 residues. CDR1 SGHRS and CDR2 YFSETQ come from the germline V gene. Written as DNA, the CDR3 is TGCGCCAGCAGTATCGCCGGGAGTTCGGGCGAGACCCAGTACTTC. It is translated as CASSIAGSSGETQYF. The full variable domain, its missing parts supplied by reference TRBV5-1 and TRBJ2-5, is KAGVTQTPRYLIKTRGQQVTLSCSPISGHRSVSWYQQTPGQGLQFLFEYFSETQRNKGNFPGRFSGRQFSNSRSEMNVSTLELGDSALYLCASSIAGSSGETQYFGPGTRLLVL.

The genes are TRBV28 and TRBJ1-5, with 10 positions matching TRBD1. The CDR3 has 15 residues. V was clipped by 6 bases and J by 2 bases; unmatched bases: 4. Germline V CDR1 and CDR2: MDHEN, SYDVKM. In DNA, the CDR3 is TGTGCCAGCAGGACAGGGGGCTTGGGCAATCAGCCCCAGCATTTT. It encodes CASRTGGLGNQPQHF.

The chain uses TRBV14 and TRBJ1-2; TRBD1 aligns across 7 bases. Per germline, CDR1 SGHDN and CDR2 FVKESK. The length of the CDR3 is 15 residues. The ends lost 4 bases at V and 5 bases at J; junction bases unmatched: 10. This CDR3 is CASSPRQGLGYGYTF. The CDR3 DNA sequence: TGTGCCAGCAGCCCCCGACAGGGTCTCGGGTATGGCTACACCTTC. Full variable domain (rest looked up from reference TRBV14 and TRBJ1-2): EAGVTQFPSHSVIEKGQTVTLRCDPISGHDNLYWYRRVMGKEIKFLLHFVKESKQDESGMPNNRFLAERTGGTYSTLKVQPAELEDSGVYFCASSPRQGLGYGYTFGSGTRLTVV.